The text below deals with one TCR beta chain. The data were taken from a study of T cell responses to AZD1222 COVID-19 vaccine. V lost 2 bases, J lost 3 bases, and 10 bases lay in between. The CDR3 runs 14 residues. The germline V gene has CDR1 LGHNT and CDR2 FRNRAP. Profiled with immunoSEQ multiplex PCR; TCRdb holds only in-frame clones, not every one. Seen here are about 120,000 clones, about 92% observed once, and the top ten hold around 5%. The chain carries TRBV12-5 and TRBJ1-1, with D perhaps TRBD1 (5 bases). The input for sequencing was peripheral blood, taken 28 days after the second AZD1222 dose. This clonotype was sampled from an adult who received the AZD1222 COVID-19 vaccine. CDR3 region: CASGLQGAYTEAFF. CDR3 DNA: TGTGCTAGTGGTTTGCAAGGGGCGTACACTGAAGCTTTCTTT.